This T cell receptor (beta chain) emerged from a study of CD4 T cells in lung cancer (dated by TCRdb to about 2019). Notes on the research overall: The study screened blood T cells of NSCLC patients for responses to candidate mutation-encoded neoepitopes and isolated neoantigen-specific CD4+ T-cell clones and TCRs. A few patients undergoing curative-intent resections for stage I-III non-small cell lung cancer provided the tumor and non-adjacent lung tissue. Lung adenocarcinoma or squamous cell carcinoma was present in the resected patients, who were aged 60 to 69 at blood donation and were mostly former smokers. Before blood donation, patients had received treatments including platinum chemotherapy, and some received nivolumab or pembrolizumab. Deep sequencing of TCRB was used to follow the frequency of neoantigen-specific clonotypes in tumor resections, non-adjacent lung and cultured T-cell products.

Overall study results and their limits: Some blood-derived responses might be explained by in vitro priming of naive T cells or cross-reactivity rather than by memory responses to the cancer.

The library relied on the immunoSEQ multiplex PCR assay. DNA was isolated using Qiagen DNeasy or QIAamp micro DNA kits, and TCRB was sequenced using the Adaptive Biotechnology human TCRB sequencing kit. TCRB libraries were sequenced on an Illumina MiSeq. Under the source paper's analysis protocol: The kit provider's software was used to analyze TCRB sequence data, and Fisher's exact test was applied to assess tumor enrichment of clonotype templates. TCRdb carries this immuneACCESS record with in-frame sequences only. Its versions omit some clonotypes, under half of them owing to an unresolved V gene in the studies checked, with the rest unexplained. From that table come the V and J calls and clone size; the DNA was used to work out D and trimming. Recorded for this sample are about 4,400 clones; around 70% of them occurred a single time. About 17% of the sample comes from the top ten. As to this clone: The antigen this receptor binds is unknown. Per-nucleotide qualities are absent, and no much larger clonotype sits a single base away.

The clonotype originates from a man aged 60 to 75 with non-small cell lung cancer. The sample taken for sequencing was lung tumor tissue.

The DNA is TGTGCCAGCAGTGAAGGTTTGAGTAGCAATCAGCCCCAGCATTTT. It translates to CASSEGLSSNQPQHF. The chain is encoded by TRBV2 joined to TRBJ1-5; no D gene is confidently identified. The CDR3 holds 15 amino acids from the cysteine to the phenylalanine. Just the 45-base CDR3 DNA is kept, in frame starting at base 1. The germline V gene provides CDR1 SNHLY and CDR2 FYNNEI. V was cut back by 1 base and J by 0 bases, leaving a gap of 7 bases between them.